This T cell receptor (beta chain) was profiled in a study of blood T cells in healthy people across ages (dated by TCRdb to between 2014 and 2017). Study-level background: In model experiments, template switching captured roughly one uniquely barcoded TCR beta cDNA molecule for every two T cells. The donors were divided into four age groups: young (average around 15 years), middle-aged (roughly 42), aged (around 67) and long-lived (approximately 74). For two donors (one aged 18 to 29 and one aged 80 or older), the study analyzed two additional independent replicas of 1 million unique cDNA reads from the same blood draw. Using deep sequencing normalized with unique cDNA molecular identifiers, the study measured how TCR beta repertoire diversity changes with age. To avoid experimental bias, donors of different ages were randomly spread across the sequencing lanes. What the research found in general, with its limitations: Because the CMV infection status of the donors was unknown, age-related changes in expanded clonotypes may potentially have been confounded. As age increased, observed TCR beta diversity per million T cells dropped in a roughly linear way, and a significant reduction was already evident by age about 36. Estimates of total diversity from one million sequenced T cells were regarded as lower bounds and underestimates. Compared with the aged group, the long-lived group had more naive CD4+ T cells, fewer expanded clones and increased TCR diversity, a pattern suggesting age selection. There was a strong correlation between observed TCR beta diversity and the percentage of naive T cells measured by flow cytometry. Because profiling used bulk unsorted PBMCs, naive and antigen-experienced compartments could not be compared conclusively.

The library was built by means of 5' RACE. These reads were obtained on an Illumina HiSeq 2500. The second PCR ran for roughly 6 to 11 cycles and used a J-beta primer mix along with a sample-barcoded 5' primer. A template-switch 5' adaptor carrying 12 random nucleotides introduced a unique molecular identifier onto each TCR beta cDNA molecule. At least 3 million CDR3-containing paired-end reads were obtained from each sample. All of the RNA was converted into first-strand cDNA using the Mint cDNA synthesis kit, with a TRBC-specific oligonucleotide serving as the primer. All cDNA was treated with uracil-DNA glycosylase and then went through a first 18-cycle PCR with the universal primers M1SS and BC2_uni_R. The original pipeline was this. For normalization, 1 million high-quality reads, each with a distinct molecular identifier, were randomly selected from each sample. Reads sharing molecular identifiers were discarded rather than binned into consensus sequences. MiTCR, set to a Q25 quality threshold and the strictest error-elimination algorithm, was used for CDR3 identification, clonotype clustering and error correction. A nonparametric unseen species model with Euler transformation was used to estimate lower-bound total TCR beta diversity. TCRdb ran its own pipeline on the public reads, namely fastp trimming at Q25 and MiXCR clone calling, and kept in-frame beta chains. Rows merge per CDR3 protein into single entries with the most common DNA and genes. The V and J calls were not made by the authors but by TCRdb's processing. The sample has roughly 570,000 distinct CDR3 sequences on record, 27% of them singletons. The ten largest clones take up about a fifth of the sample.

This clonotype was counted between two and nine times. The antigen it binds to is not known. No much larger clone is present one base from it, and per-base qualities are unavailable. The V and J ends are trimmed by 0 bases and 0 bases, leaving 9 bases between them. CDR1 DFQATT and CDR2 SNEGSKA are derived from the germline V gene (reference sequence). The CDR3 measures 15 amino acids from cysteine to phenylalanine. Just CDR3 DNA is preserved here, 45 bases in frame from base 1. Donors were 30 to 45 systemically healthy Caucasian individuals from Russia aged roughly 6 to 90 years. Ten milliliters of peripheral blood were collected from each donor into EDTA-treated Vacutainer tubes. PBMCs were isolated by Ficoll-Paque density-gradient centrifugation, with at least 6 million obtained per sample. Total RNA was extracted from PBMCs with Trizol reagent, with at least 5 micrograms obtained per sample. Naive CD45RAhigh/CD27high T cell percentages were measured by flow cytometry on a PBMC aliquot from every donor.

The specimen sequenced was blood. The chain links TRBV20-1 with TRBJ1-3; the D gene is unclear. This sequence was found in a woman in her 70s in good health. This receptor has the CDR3 CSAREATHSGNTIYF. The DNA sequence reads TGCAGTGCTAGAGAAGCCACGCACTCTGGAAACACCATATATTTT.